These 8 T cell receptor beta chains were all obtained from the same sample, sequenced in a study of blood T cell repertoires in COVID-19. Only in-frame clones appear in the TCRdb table, and some are missing; sequencing was by immunoSEQ multiplex PCR. The sample contains approximately 110,000 clones, roughly 84% of which appear only once. Sequencing input: peripheral blood. All receptors derive from a human donor in a cohort sampled during active COVID-19.

The chain is built from TRBV18 and TRBJ2-1; a weak D match, TRBD2 (6 bases). The CDR3 length is 18 residues. The germline gives CDR1 KGHSH, CDR2 LQKENI. The V end was cut by 1 base, the J end by 1 base, with 17 bases between. CDR3 nucleotides: TGTGCCAGCTCACCACTAGCTAGCGCCGAAGGGTCCTACAATGAGCAGTTCTTC. Translation: CASSPLASAEGSYNEQFF. The entire variable domain, with the rest obtained from reference TRBV18 and TRBJ2-1, is as follows: NAGVMQNPRHLVRRRGQEARLRCSPMKGHSHVYWYRQLPEEGLKFMVYLQKENIIDESGMPKERFSAEFPKEGPSILRIQQVVRGDSAAYFCASSPLASAEGSYNEQFFGPGTRLTVL.

V usage is TRBV19 and J usage is TRBJ2-1; maybe TRBD2 (6 bases). The CDR3 length is 13 residues. V lost 4 bases and J 9 bases, leaving 13 bases between the germline ends. Germline CDR1 and CDR2: LNHDA and SQIVND (reference sequence). The CDR3 protein is CASSTGAGSEQFF. The CDR3 DNA reads as TGTGCCAGTAGTACCGGAGCGGGTTCTGAGCAGTTCTTC.

The rearrangement uses TRBV3-1 (or the pseudogene TRBV3-2) and TRBJ1-1; tentatively, D is TRBD1 (5 bases). CDR3 length: 14 residues. V was shortened by 1 base and J by 5 bases, with 11 bases between the two germline ends. Germline CDR1 LGHDT, CDR2 YNNKEL (reference sequence). CDR3 DNA sequence: TGTGCCAGCAGCCAAGCCGGGGGGGGAACTGAAGCTTTCTTT. Protein: CASSQAGGGTEAFF.

The CDR3 is CSVEDWAAMNTEAFF. In DNA, the CDR3 is TGCAGCGTTGAAGATTGGGCAGCCATGAACACTGAAGCTTTCTTT. The gene calls are TRBV29-1 and TRBJ1-1; D is unclear. Germline V gene sequence: CDR1 SQVTM, CDR2 ANQGSEA. V gave up 0 bases and J gave up 0 bases, with 11 bases separating them. This CDR3 comprises 15 residues.

V gene TRBV10-3 combines with J gene TRBJ2-3, with 11 bases lining up with TRBD2. V was pared by 4 bases and J by 6 bases, with 9 bases of the junction left unmatched. Germline CDR1 ENHRY, CDR2 SYGVKD. The CDR3 sequence is 16 residues long. The CDR3 coding sequence is TGTGCCATCAGTGGGCCGACTAGCGGGGTAGCGGATACGCAGTATTTT. Amino acids: CAISGPTSGVADTQYF.

The chain joins TRBV3-1 (or the pseudogene TRBV3-2) to TRBJ1-1; TRBD1 matches at 7 bases. V dropped 6 bases and J dropped 3; count of bases not matched to a gene: 4. Germline CDR1 is LGHDT and CDR2 is YNNKEL (reference sequence). The CDR3 is 13 residues long. DNA for the CDR3: TGTGCCAGCAGTGGACAGGCGGACACTGAAGCTTTCTTT. It specifies CASSGQADTEAFF.

A remark on this clone: Other DNA variants within this sample encode the same CDR3. The chain recombines TRBV3-1 (or the pseudogene TRBV3-2) with TRBJ1-1; D call uncertain. The CDR3 consists of 13 residues. V was clipped by 1 base and J by 5 bases, with 8 bases between them. Germline assignment: CDR1 LGHDT and CDR2 YNNKEL (reference sequence). The CDR3 region is CASSQVGGTEAFF. CDR3 in DNA: TGTGCCAGCAGCCAAGTGGGAGGGACTGAAGCTTTCTTT.

There are a few counts of this clone. This chain links TRBV5-5 with TRBJ1-1; D is uncertain. The CDR3 sequence is 15 residues long. Germline V gene sequence: CDR1 SGHKS, CDR2 YYEKEE (reference sequence). V lost 1 base to trimming and J lost 4 bases, with 14 bases between them. The CDR3 nucleotides are TGTGCCAGCAGCTTGCTGACTGTGCCTGGCACTGAAGCTTTCTTT. Translation: CASSLLTVPGTEAFF.